The TCR beta chain described here comes from a study of cytomegalovirus exposure and HLA in healthy donors (dated by TCRdb to about 2017). Background on the whole study: According to a later analysis, the 120 or so validation repertoires were produced on the same platform as the 700 or so repertoires of the first cohort. The study was designed to test whether signatures of past pathogen exposure could be identified by cataloging public T cell receptors. Along with the roughly 670-subject first cohort, a separate validation cohort of 120 different subjects was used. High-throughput TCR immunosequencing, statistical association of individual TCRs with disease status, and machine learning were combined to predict cytomegalovirus infection status. Overall results and qualifications from the work: A later analysis lacked HLA typing for the validation cohort, so it scored co-occurrence in that cohort across all 110 or so repertoires. A total of fewer than 200 TCR beta chains were listed by the study as associated with cytomegalovirus. Most TCR sequences were seen in very few donors, while some public TCRs were found in many individuals. In vitro tests confirmed that three of the cytomegalovirus-associated TCR beta chains recognize cytomegalovirus antigens. The classifier was reported to diagnose cytomegalovirus status with high specificity and sensitivity in both the original cohort and the validation cohort. According to the authors, the approach could potentially be generalized to other disease states and immunological phenotypes. Of the cluster scores, 94% were above 0 in a later analysis, which found that TCRs clustered in the first cohort also tended to co-occur in the 95 to 150 validation repertoires.

Separate from the approximately 690-subject first cohort, the validation cohort of over 90 subjects was the group to which the donors belonged. In the germline V gene, CDR1 corresponds to SGDLS and CDR2 to YYNGEE. The cysteine opens and the phenylalanine closes a CDR3 of 17 amino acids. This entry keeps only the CDR3 DNA: 51 bases, framed from base 1. After removal of 0 bases from V and 3 bases from J, the junction retains 11 bases not matched to a gene. Comment on this clone: What this receptor recognizes is not known. It has no much larger one-base neighbor in the sample; base qualities were not kept.

Library method: the immunoSEQ multiplex PCR assay. In the paper's pipeline: A statistical classification framework was built for diagnosing cytomegalovirus status from the catalog of TCR beta chain sequences. TCRdb limited this immuneACCESS table to in-frame rearrangements with V and J called. A share of clones is missing; checked studies link under half to unresolved V genes, and the rest is unexplained. Clonal size and the V and J genes are those of that table, whereas D and trimming came from the DNA. This sample comprises about 98,000 clones, around 88% of them detected only once. Roughly 3.7% of the sample lies in the top ten.

This sequence uses TRBV9 and TRBJ2-5, with TRBD2 matching 7 junction bases. This receptor was taken from a woman aged 30 to 39 in good health and CMV-seronegative. Sequencing was performed on PBMCs. The sequence in DNA is TGTGCCAGCAGCGTAGACCCCAACCGGGGGGTCAAAGAGACCCAGTACTTC. This sequence encodes CASSVDPNRGVKETQYF.